The 12 T cell receptor beta chains given below trace back to one sample, sequenced in a study of T cell changes during pregnancy in multiple sclerosis. Assay used: immunoSEQ multiplex PCR; TCRdb lists only in-frame clones, some missing. The table has roughly 42,000 clones, about 94% seen once. The specimen was CD4+ T cells from peripheral blood mononuclear cells, collected after pregnancy. The receptors come from a female donor with multiple sclerosis, enrolled in a pregnancy study.

V and J are TRBV7-8 and TRBJ1-2; the D is unclear. Germline V CDR1 and CDR2: SGHVS, FQNEAQ. This CDR3 contains 15 residues. V was clipped by 2 bases and J by 4 bases, with 14 bases between them. CDR3 in DNA: TGTGCCAGCAGCTTAACCCGCCGGGGTGGCTATGGCTACACCTTC. It yields the protein CASSLTRRGGYGYTF.

The CDR3 DNA follows: TGTGCCAGCAGCTCTGACAGGGCGGGGGGTGAGAGCAATCAGCCCCAGCATTTT. This sequence encodes CASSSDRAGGESNQPQHF. The V call is TRBV5-4, the J call TRBJ1-5; 7 bases map to TRBD1. Germline V gene lookup returns CDR1 SGHNT and CDR2 YYREEE (reference sequence). The CDR3 loop spans 18 amino acids. V lost 3 bases and J lost 1; bases outside the gene matches: 13.

The chain links TRBV14 to TRBJ2-3; a weak D match, TRBD2 (5 bases). The length of the CDR3 is 15 residues. Germline lookup yields CDR1 SGHDN and CDR2 FVKESK. Trimming removed 3 bases from V and 0 bases from J, with 10 bases in between. The CDR3 sequence is CASSQAWRSTDTQYF. CDR3 nucleotide sequence: TGTGCCAGCAGCCAGGCCTGGAGGAGCACAGATACGCAGTATTTT.

The chain recombines TRBV9 with TRBJ2-3, with TRBD1 matching over 10 bases. The CDR3 length is 16 residues. V lost 0 bases, J lost 0 bases, and 1 base stayed unmatched. CDR1 and CDR2 (germline): SGDLS, YYNGEE. The CDR3 protein is CASSVVGQGSTDTQYF. The DNA of the CDR3 is TGTGCCAGCAGCGTAGTGGGACAGGGGAGCACAGATACGCAGTATTTT. The variable domain in full, completed from reference TRBV9 and TRBJ2-3, reads DSGVTQTPKHLITATGQRVTLRCSPRSGDLSVYWYQQSLDQGLQFLIQYYNGEERAKGNILERFSAQQFPDLHSELNLSSLELGDSALYFCASSVVGQGSTDTQYFGPGTRLTVL.

The rearrangement joins TRBV29-1 to TRBJ2-3; D may be TRBD1 (6 bases). V was shortened by 3 bases and J by 0 bases, with 10 bases between the two germline ends. The CDR3 has 14 amino acids. CDR1 is SQVTM, CDR2 ANQGSEA, per germline. The chain's CDR3 is CSVDRGPSTDTQYF. The CDR3 nucleotides are TGCAGCGTTGACAGGGGCCCTAGCACAGATACGCAGTATTTT.

This rearrangement joins TRBV4-1 to TRBJ2-7; D not certain. Germline V gene sequence: CDR1 MGHRA, CDR2 YSYEKL. V dropped 1 base and J dropped 0 bases, with 16 bases sitting between them. The CDR3 length is 17 residues. For the CDR3, the DNA is TGCGCCAGCAGCCAAGGATCCTTGGGCAAAAGCTCCTACGAGCAGTACTTC. Translation: CASSQGSLGKSSYEQYF.

This sequence joins TRBV5-1 and TRBJ2-2; 8 positions agree with TRBD1. CDR1 and CDR2 (germline): SGHRS, YFSETQ. V shed 3 bases and J 1 base; nucleotides not matched to a gene: 11. The CDR3 is 18 residues long. The CDR3 protein is CASSSSLWTGQNTGELFF. The CDR3 bases are TGCGCCAGCAGCTCGTCTCTTTGGACAGGGCAGAACACCGGGGAGCTGTTTTTT.

The chain combines TRBV7-9 with TRBJ2-2; 14 bases line up with TRBD2. From germline, CDR1 is SEHNR and CDR2 FQNEAQ (reference sequence). The CDR3 contains 18 residues. With 5 bases clipped from V and 3 bases from J, the junction kept 8 bases outside the gene matches. CDR3 nucleotides: TGTGCCAGCAGCACTCGGACTAGCGGGGGGCTCGACACCGGGGAGCTGTTTTTT. Residues: CASSTRTSGGLDTGELFF.

Turning to this clone: Mismatch with germline at one junction end may stem from a read error. The rearrangement links TRBV9 to TRBJ2-7, with D possibly TRBD1 on 6 matching bases. The CDR3 has 15 amino acids. Germline V gives CDR1 SGDLS, CDR2 YYNGEE. This CDR3 reads CASSVGLGDISPMDF. Here the CDR3 DNA reads TGTGCCAGCAGCGTAGGCTTGGGGGACATCTCACCCATGGACTTC.

In its sample, this clone was seen once. The chain couples TRBV6-5 to TRBJ2-7, with D possibly matching TRBD2 (6 bases). There are 14 residues in the CDR3. The ends were cut back, 6 bases at V and 3 bases at J, with 15 bases in the middle. Germline V gives CDR1 MNHEY, CDR2 SVGAGI. CDR3 loop: CASRTTGTLYEQYF. The CDR3 bases are TGTGCCAGCAGAACAACCGGGACTCTCTACGAGCAGTACTTC.

J is TRBJ2-6 and V is TRBV19; 12 bases are a match to TRBD2. Germline V CDR1 and CDR2: LNHDA, SQIVND (reference sequence). With V trimmed by 8 bases and J by 2 bases, 7 bases remained unmatched. CDR3 length: 17 amino acids. For the CDR3, the DNA is TGTGCCAGTTCTCGGACTAGCGGGGTTGCTGGGGCCAACGTCCTGACTTTC. Amino acids: CASSRTSGVAGANVLTF.

The rearrangement links TRBV19 to TRBJ1-4; D is unclear. V lost 3 bases and J lost 12, with 8 bases in between. The germline CDR1 and CDR2 sequences are LNHDA and SQIVND (reference sequence). The CDR3 spans 11 residues. CDR3 region: CASSMFGELFF. The CDR3 DNA reads TGTGCCAGTAGTATGTTCGGGGAACTGTTTTTT.